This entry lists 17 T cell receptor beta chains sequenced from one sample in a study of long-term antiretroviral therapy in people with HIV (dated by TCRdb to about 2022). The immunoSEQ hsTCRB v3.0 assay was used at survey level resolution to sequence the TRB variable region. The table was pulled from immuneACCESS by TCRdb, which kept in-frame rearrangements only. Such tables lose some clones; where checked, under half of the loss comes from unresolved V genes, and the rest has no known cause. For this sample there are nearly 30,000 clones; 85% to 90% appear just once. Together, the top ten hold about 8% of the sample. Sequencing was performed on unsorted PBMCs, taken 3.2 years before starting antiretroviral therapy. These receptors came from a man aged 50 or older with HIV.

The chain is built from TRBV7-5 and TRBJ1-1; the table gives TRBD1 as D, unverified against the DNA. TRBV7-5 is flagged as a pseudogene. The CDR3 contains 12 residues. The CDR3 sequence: CATHYRVSEAFF. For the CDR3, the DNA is TGTGCCACCCACTACAGGGTCTCTGAAGCTTTCTTT.

DNA of the CDR3: TGTGCCAGCAGCCCTCTAGCGGGGGTAGATACGCAGTATTTT. Protein sequence: CASSPLAGVDTQYF. V gene TRBV7-3 combines with J gene TRBJ2-3; 10 bases map to TRBD2. Per germline, CDR1 SGHTA and CDR2 FQGTGA. There are 14 residues in the CDR3. The trim removed 5 bases at V and 5 bases at J, leaving 4 bases unmatched.

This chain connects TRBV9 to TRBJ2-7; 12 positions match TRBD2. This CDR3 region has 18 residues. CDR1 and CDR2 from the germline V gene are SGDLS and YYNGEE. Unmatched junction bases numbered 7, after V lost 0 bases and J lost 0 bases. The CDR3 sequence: CASSVGPSLAGGSYEQYF. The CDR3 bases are TGTGCCAGCAGCGTAGGACCCTCACTAGCGGGAGGCTCCTACGAGCAGTACTTC.

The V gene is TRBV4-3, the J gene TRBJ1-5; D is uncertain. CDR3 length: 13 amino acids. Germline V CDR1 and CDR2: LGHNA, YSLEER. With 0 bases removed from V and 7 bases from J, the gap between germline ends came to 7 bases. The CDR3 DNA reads TGCGCCAGCAGCCAAGAGGTGGGACAGCCCCAGCATTTT. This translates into CASSQEVGQPQHF.

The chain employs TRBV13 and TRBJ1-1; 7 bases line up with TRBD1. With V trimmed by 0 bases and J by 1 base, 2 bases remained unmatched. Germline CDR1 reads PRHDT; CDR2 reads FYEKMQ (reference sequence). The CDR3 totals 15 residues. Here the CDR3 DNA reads TGTGCCAGCAGCTTAGGTAGGGGGCGGAACACTGAAGCTTTCTTT. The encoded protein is CASSLGRGRNTEAFF. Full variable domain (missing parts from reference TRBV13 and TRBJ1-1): AAGVIQSPRHLIKEKRETATLKCYPIPRHDTVYWYQQGPGQDPQFLISFYEKMQSDKGSIPDRFSAQQFSDYHSELNMSSLELGDSALYFCASSLGRGRNTEAFFGQGTRLTVV.

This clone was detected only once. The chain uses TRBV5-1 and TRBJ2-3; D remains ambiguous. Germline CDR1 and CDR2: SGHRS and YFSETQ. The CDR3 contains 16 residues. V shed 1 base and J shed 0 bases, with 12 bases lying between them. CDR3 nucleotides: TGCGCCAGCAGCTTGACGGTTTCGGCTAGCACAGATACGCAGTATTTT. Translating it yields CASSLTVSASTDTQYF.

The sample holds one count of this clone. The CDR3 sequence is CSVESAGVNTEAFF. CDR3 nucleotides: TGCAGCGTTGAGTCAGCAGGGGTGAACACTGAAGCTTTCTTT. The chain is built from TRBV29-1 and TRBJ1-1, with D possibly being TRBD1 (6 bases). CDR1 and CDR2 from the germline V gene are SQVTM and ANQGSEA. The CDR3 loop spans 14 amino acids. The ends were cut back, 3 bases at V and 0 bases at J, with 11 bases in the middle.

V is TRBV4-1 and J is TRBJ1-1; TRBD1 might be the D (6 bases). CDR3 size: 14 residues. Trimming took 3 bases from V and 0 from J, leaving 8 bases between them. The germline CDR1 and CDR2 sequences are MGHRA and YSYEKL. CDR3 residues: CASSQGALNTEAFF. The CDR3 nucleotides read TGCGCCAGCAGCCAGGGGGCTCTGAACACTGAAGCTTTCTTT.

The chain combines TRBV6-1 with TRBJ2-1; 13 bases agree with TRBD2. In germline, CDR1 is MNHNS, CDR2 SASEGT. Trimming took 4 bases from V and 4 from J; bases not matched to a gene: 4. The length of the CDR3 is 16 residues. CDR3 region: CASSAGGLAGYNEQFF. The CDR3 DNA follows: TGTGCCAGCAGTGCCGGGGGACTAGCGGGATACAATGAGCAGTTCTTC.

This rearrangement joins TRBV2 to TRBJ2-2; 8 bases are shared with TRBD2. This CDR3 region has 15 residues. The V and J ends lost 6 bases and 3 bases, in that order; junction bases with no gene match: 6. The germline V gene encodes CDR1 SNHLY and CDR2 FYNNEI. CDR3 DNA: TGTGCCAGCAGCTTAGCGGGAACGGACACCGGGGAGCTGTTTTTT. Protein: CASSLAGTDTGELFF.

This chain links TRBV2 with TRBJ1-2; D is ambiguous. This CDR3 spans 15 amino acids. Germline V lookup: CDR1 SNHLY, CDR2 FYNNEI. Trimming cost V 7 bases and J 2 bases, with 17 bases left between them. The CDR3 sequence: CASNMNRIKNYGYTF. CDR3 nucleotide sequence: TGTGCCAGCAATATGAACAGAATTAAAAACTATGGCTACACCTTC.

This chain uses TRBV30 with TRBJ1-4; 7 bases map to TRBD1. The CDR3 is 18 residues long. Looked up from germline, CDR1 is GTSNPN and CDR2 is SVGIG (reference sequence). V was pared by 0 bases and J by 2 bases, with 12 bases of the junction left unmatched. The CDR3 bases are TGTGCCTGGAGTGTACCCGGACAGGCGGATCCTACTAATGAAAAACTGTTTTTT. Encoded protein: CAWSVPGQADPTNEKLFF.

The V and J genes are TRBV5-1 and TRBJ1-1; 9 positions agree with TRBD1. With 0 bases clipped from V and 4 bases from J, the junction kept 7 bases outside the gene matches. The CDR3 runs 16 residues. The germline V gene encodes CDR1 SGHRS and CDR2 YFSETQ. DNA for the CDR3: TGCGCCAGCAGCTTGGAGGGACAGGGTTGGGGCACTGAAGCTTTCTTT. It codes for CASSLEGQGWGTEAFF.

The CDR3 bases are TGCGCCAGCAGCTTGGGTCGCGGGACAGAAGAGACCCAGTACTTC. Translated: CASSLGRGTEETQYF. The genes are TRBV5-1 and TRBJ2-5, with D maybe TRBD1 (7 bases). From germline, CDR1 is SGHRS and CDR2 YFSETQ. V lost 0 bases and J 3 bases, leaving 12 bases between the germline ends. There are 15 residues in the CDR3.

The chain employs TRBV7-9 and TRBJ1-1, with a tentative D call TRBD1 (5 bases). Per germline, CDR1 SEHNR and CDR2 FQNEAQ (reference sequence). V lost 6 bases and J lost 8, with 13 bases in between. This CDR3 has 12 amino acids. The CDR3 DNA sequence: TGTGCCAGCAGTCTCTCTACAGGCGAAGCTTTCTTT. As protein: CASSLSTGEAFF.

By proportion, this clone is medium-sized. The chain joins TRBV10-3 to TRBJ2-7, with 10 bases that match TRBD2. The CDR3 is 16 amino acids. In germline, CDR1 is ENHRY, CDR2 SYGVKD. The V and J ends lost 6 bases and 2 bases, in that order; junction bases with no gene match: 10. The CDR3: CAIRDLAGVSTYEQYF. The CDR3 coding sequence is TGTGCCATCAGGGATCTAGCGGGAGTCTCCACCTACGAGCAGTACTTC.

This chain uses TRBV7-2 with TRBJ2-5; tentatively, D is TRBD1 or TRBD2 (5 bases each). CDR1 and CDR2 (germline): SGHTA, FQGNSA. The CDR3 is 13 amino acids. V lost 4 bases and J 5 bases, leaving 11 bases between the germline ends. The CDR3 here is CASSYRGAETQYF. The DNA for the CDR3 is TGTGCCAGCAGCTATAGAGGGGCGGAGACCCAGTACTTC.